This T cell receptor beta chain derives from a study of T cell repertoires and HLA-DP antigens. Background on the study: The donors, ranging 18-to-29 to 60-to-69 years, included a couple of males and one female.

Average purity of the negatively selected CD4+ T cells was about 98%. Repertoires were generated with immunoSEQ multiplex PCR, while TCRdb's copy carries only in-frame clones and drops some. The table lists some 110,000 clones, 80% to 95% of them singletons. V lost 4 bases, J lost 0 bases, and 7 bases lay in between. Looked up from germline, CDR1 is SNHLY and CDR2 is FYNNEI. The CDR3 covers 13 residues. Note on this clone: The antigen is unknown.

Material for sequencing was CD4+ T cells from PBMCs. The chain is built from TRBV2 and TRBJ2-7; no clear D gene. The source of this sequence is a woman between 18 and 30 years old in good health and CMV-seronegative. The CDR3 sequence is CASSVLSSYEQYF. Written as DNA, the CDR3 is TGTGCCAGCAGTGTTCTTAGCTCCTACGAGCAGTACTTC.